A selection of T cell receptor beta chains follows, all from one sample in a study of neoadjuvant anti-PD-1 for oral cavity cancer. Assay: immunoSEQ multiplex PCR; the TCRdb copy retains only in-frame clones and omits some. The repertoire holds 55,000 to 75,000 clones, about 86% seen once, with around 2.8% in the top ten. This material consisted of PBMCs, taken after nivolumab (anti-PD-1) treatment. Receptor source: a person aged 35-79 years with oral cavity squamous cell carcinoma. The CDR3 runs from the conserved cysteine through the conserved F or W. Fields, in order: D gene, clone size, CDR3 length, J gene, V gene, CDR3 protein, CDR3 DNA. The D gene is left open where the match is weak. Clone size, where shown, is once, few, many, or a class for clones that have expanded.

d_gene: NA
abundance: NA
len: 15
j_gene: TRBJ2-7
v_gene: TRBV11-2
CDR3aa: CASRSLGQLTYEQYF
CDR3nt: TGTGCCAGCAGGTCCCTTGGCCAGCTAACCTACGAGCAGTACTTC

d_gene: TRBD1
abundance: NA
len: 14
j_gene: TRBJ2-7
v_gene: TRBV6-4
CDR3aa: CASSTEAGGYEQYF
CDR3nt: TGTGCCAGCAGTACCGAGGCAGGGGGCTACGAGCAGTACTTC

d_gene: TRBD1
abundance: NA
len: 14
j_gene: TRBJ1-3
v_gene: TRBV10-3
CDR3aa: CAIRQGMRGNTIYF
CDR3nt: TGTGCCATCAGACAGGGGATGCGAGGAAACACCATATATTTT

d_gene: TRBD1
abundance: NA
len: 14
j_gene: TRBJ2-7
v_gene: TRBV5-6
CDR3aa: CASRSSGTADGQYF
CDR3nt: TGTGCCAGCAGATCCTCCGGGACAGCAGACGGGCAGTACTTC

d_gene: NA
abundance: few
len: 12
j_gene: TRBJ1-4
v_gene: TRBV19
CDR3aa: CASSETNEKLFF
CDR3nt: TGTGCCAGTAGTGAAACTAATGAAAAACTGTTTTTT

d_gene: TRBD1
abundance: NA
len: 15
j_gene: TRBJ1-2
v_gene: TRBV27
CDR3aa: CASSSRTGTGYGYTF
CDR3nt: TGTGCCAGCAGTTCCAGGACAGGGACGGGCTATGGCTACACCTTC

d_gene: TRBD2
abundance: NA
len: 15
j_gene: TRBJ2-3
v_gene: TRBV6-1
CDR3aa: CASSELAGGSDTQYF
CDR3nt: TGTGCCAGCAGTGAGCTAGCGGGAGGATCAGATACGCAGTATTTT

d_gene: NA
abundance: NA
len: 16
j_gene: TRBJ1-2
v_gene: TRBV13
CDR3aa: CASSLAGRGPSYGYTF
CDR3nt: TGTGCCAGCAGCTTAGCAGGTCGGGGGCCCTCATATGGCTACACCTTC

d_gene: NA
abundance: NA
len: 14
j_gene: TRBJ2-7
v_gene: TRBV7-3
CDR3aa: CASSPYRDSYEQYF
CDR3nt: TGTGCCAGCAGCCCGTACAGGGATTCCTACGAGCAGTACTTC

d_gene: NA
abundance: NA
len: 15
j_gene: TRBJ2-1
v_gene: TRBV5-1
CDR3aa: CASSRSGLSNNEQFF
CDR3nt: TGCGCCAGCAGCCGTAGCGGACTCTCGAACAATGAGCAGTTCTTC

d_gene: NA
abundance: NA
len: 15
j_gene: TRBJ2-7
v_gene: TRBV11-2
CDR3aa: CASSLVGEAGYEQYF
CDR3nt: TGTGCCAGCAGCTTAGTCGGGGAGGCGGGATACGAGCAGTACTTC

d_gene: NA
abundance: NA
len: 12
j_gene: TRBJ2-3
v_gene: TRBV10-3
CDR3aa: CAISESADTQYF
CDR3nt: TGTGCCATCAGTGAGTCAGCAGATACGCAGTATTTT

d_gene: TRBD1
abundance: NA
len: 16
j_gene: TRBJ1-1
v_gene: TRBV5-1
CDR3aa: CASSRQGGFANTEAFF
CDR3nt: TGCGCCAGCTCACGACAGGGGGGATTTGCGAACACTGAAGCTTTCTTT

d_gene: NA
abundance: NA
len: 13
j_gene: TRBJ1-1
v_gene: TRBV6-5
CDR3aa: CASSYGPGTEAFF
CDR3nt: TGTGCCAGCAGTTACGGACCCGGGACCGAAGCTTTCTTT

d_gene: NA
abundance: NA
len: 12
j_gene: TRBJ2-7
v_gene: TRBV7-9
CDR3aa: CASSFTGREQYF
CDR3nt: TGTGCCAGCAGCTTTACAGGGCGCGAGCAGTACTTC

d_gene: NA
abundance: NA
len: 13
j_gene: TRBJ1-4
v_gene: TRBV30
CDR3aa: CACRDWVNEKLFF
CDR3nt: TGTGCCTGCAGGGACTGGGTTAATGAAAAACTGTTTTTT

d_gene: NA
abundance: NA
len: 13
j_gene: TRBJ2-7
v_gene: TRBV2
CDR3aa: CASTADIFYEQYF
CDR3nt: TGTGCCAGCACTGCGGACATATTCTACGAGCAGTACTTC

d_gene: TRBD2
abundance: NA
len: 15
j_gene: TRBJ2-3
v_gene: TRBV7-3
CDR3aa: CASSAPTSGADTQYF
CDR3nt: TGTGCCAGCAGCGCGCCAACTAGCGGCGCAGATACGCAGTATTTT

d_gene: TRBD2
abundance: NA
len: 15
j_gene: TRBJ2-2
v_gene: TRBV27
CDR3aa: CASSLRGGDTGELFF
CDR3nt: TGTGCCAGCAGTCTGCGGGGGGGAGACACCGGGGAGCTGTTTTTT

d_gene: TRBD2
abundance: once
len: 17
j_gene: TRBJ2-7
v_gene: TRBV4-1
CDR3aa: CASSQVNMGLAGGEQYF
CDR3nt: TGCGCCAGCAGCCAAGTAAATATGGGACTAGCGGGAGGCGAGCAGTACTTC

d_gene: TRBD1
abundance: NA
len: 16
j_gene: TRBJ1-2
v_gene: TRBV5-4
CDR3aa: CASSRGDQDRGHGYTF
CDR3nt: TGTGCCAGCAGCCGTGGCGACCAAGACAGGGGGCACGGCTACACCTTC

d_gene: NA
abundance: NA
len: 15
j_gene: TRBJ2-5
v_gene: TRBV5-1
CDR3aa: CASSPYSGDQETQYF
CDR3nt: TGCGCCAGCAGCCCCTATTCCGGGGACCAAGAGACCCAGTACTTC

d_gene: NA
abundance: NA
len: 12
j_gene: TRBJ2-5
v_gene: TRBV7-2
CDR3aa: CASSYSPGTQYF
CDR3nt: TGTGCCAGCAGCTACTCTCCCGGGACCCAGTACTTC

d_gene: TRBD2
abundance: NA
len: 16
j_gene: TRBJ2-2
v_gene: TRBV4-1
CDR3aa: CASSQAAGGIPGELFF
CDR3nt: TGCGCCAGCAGCCAAGCGGCGGGAGGGATCCCCGGGGAGCTGTTTTTT

d_gene: NA
abundance: NA
len: 16
j_gene: TRBJ1-2
v_gene: TRBV29-1
CDR3aa: CSVEDLLTNWNYGYTF
CDR3nt: TGCAGCGTTGAAGATCTTCTCACCAACTGGAACTATGGCTACACCTTC

d_gene: NA
abundance: NA
len: 14
j_gene: TRBJ2-7
v_gene: TRBV27
CDR3aa: CASSLKWSSYEQYF
CDR3nt: TGTGCCAGCAGTTTAAAGTGGAGCTCCTACGAGCAGTACTTC

d_gene: NA
abundance: NA
len: 17
j_gene: TRBJ2-1
v_gene: TRBV15
CDR3aa: CATSRDGGGTPGNEQFF
CDR3nt: TGTGCCACCAGCAGAGATGGGGGCGGGACCCCTGGGAATGAGCAGTTCTTC

d_gene: NA
abundance: NA
len: 16
j_gene: TRBJ2-1
v_gene: TRBV5-1
CDR3aa: CASSLASVLWLNEQFF
CDR3nt: TGCGCCAGCAGCTTGGCTAGCGTCCTTTGGTTAAATGAGCAGTTCTTC

d_gene: NA
abundance: NA
len: 13
j_gene: TRBJ2-7
v_gene: TRBV2
CDR3aa: CASSEGGRTGQYF
CDR3nt: TGTGCCAGCAGTGAAGGGGGCAGGACGGGGCAGTACTTC

d_gene: NA
abundance: NA
len: 12
j_gene: TRBJ2-5
v_gene: TRBV5-1
CDR3aa: CASSLAGETQYF
CDR3nt: TGCGCCAGCAGCTTGGCGGGAGAGACCCAGTACTTC

d_gene: TRBD1
abundance: NA
len: 16
j_gene: TRBJ2-7
v_gene: TRBV4-1
CDR3aa: CASSQYERDSSYEQYF
CDR3nt: TGCGCCAGCAGCCAATATGAACGGGACAGTTCCTACGAGCAGTACTTC

d_gene: TRBD1
abundance: few
len: 16
j_gene: TRBJ2-6
v_gene: TRBV5-1
CDR3aa: CASSLGTVSGANVLTF
CDR3nt: TGCGCCAGCAGCTTAGGGACAGTCTCTGGGGCCAACGTCCTGACTTTC

d_gene: TRBD1
abundance: NA
len: 14
j_gene: TRBJ2-2
v_gene: TRBV29-1
CDR3aa: CSVPGQVNAGELFF
CDR3nt: TGCAGCGTCCCGGGACAGGTAAACGCCGGGGAGCTGTTTTTT

d_gene: NA
abundance: NA
len: 15
j_gene: TRBJ1-4
v_gene: TRBV6-1
CDR3aa: CASRAQTGLNEKLFF
CDR3nt: TGTGCCAGCAGGGCCCAGACAGGCTTAAATGAAAAACTGTTTTTT

d_gene: NA
abundance: NA
len: 13
j_gene: TRBJ2-1
v_gene: TRBV5-1
CDR3aa: CASSHYGPDEQFF
CDR3nt: TGCGCCAGCAGCCATTACGGACCCGATGAGCAGTTCTTC

d_gene: NA
abundance: NA
len: 14
j_gene: TRBJ2-5
v_gene: TRBV19
CDR3aa: CASSPGREKETQYF
CDR3nt: TGTGCCAGTAGTCCGGGACGGGAAAAAGAGACCCAGTACTTC

d_gene: NA
abundance: NA
len: 15
j_gene: TRBJ2-3
v_gene: TRBV5-5
CDR3aa: CASSRGTGGGNTQYF
CDR3nt: TGTGCCAGCAGCAGAGGAACGGGGGGCGGAAATACGCAGTATTTT